The present T cell receptor beta chain was sequenced within a study of cytomegalovirus exposure and HLA in healthy donors. This clone was observed a single time. In the PCR, 60 Vbeta and 13 Jbeta primers were used. TCRdb's table, derived via immunoSEQ multiplex PCR, lists solely in-frame clones and lacks some. The repertoire holds 150,000 to 200,000 clones, with around 80% as singletons. The clonotype was recovered from a man aged 35 to 55 in good health and CMV-seropositive. The sample comprised PBMCs.

CDR3 in amino acids: CASSQSKPGMNIQYF. The CDR3 DNA is TGCGCCAGCAGTCAATCGAAGCCAGGGATGAACATTCAGTACTTC. The chain links TRBV23-1 to TRBJ2-4; a possible D gene is TRBD1 (5 bases). TRBV23-1 is an open reading frame whose function is uncertain. V lost 0 bases, J lost 7 bases, and 13 bases lay in between. This CDR3 is 15 amino acids long.